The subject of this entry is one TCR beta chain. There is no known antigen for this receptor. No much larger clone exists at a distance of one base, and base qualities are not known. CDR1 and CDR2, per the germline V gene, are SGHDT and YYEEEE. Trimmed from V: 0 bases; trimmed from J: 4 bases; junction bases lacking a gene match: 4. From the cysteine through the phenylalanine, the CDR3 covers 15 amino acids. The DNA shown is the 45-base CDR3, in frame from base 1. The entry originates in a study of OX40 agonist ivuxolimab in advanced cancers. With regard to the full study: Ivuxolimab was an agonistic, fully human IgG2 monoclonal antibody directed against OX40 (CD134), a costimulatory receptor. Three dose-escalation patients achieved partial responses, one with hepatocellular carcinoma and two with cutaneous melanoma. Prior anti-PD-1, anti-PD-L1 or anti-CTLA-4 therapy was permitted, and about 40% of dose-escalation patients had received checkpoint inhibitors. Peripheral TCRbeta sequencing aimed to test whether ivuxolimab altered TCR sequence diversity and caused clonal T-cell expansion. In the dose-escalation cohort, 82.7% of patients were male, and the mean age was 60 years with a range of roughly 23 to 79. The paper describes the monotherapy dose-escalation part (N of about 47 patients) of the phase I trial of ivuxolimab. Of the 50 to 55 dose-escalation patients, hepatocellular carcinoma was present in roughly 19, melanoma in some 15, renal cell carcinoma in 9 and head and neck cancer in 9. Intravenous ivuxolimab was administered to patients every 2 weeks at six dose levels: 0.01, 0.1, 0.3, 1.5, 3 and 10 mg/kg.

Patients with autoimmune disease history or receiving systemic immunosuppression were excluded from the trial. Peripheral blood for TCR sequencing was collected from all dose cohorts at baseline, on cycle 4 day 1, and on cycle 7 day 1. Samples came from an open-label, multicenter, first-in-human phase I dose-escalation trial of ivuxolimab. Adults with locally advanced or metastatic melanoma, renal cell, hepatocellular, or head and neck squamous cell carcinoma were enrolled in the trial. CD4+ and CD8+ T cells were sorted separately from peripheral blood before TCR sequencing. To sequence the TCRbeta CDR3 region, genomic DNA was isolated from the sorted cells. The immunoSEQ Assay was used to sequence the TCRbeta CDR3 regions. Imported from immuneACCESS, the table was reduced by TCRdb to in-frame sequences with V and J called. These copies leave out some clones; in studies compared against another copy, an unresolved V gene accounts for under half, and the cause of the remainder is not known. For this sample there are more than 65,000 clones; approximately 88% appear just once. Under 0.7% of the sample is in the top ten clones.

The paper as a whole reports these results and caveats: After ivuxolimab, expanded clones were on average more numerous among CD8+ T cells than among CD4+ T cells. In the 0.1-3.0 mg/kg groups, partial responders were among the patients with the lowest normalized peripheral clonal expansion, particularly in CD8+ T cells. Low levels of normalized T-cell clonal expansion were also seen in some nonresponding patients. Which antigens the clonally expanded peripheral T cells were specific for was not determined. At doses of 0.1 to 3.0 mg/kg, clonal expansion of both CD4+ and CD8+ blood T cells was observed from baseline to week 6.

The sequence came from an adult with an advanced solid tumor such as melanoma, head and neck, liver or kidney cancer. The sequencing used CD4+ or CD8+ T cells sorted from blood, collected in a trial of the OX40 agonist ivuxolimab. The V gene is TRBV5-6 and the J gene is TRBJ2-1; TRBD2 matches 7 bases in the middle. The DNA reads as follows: TGTGCCAGCAGCTTGGGACTAGCCTCATACAATGAGCAGTTCTTC. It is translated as CASSLGLASYNEQFF.